This TCR beta chain was identified in a study of CD8 T cells in ankylosing spondylitis. Making the TCR beta libraries involved quantitative 5'-RACE with molecular barcodes. From the 5' RACE reads, TCRdb called clonotypes with MiXCR, one entry per CDR3 protein. The sample holds more than 150,000 distinct CDR3 sequences; 10% to 15% are singletons and the top ten take about 15%. This clonotype was seen many times. Germline V gene lookup returns CDR1 SGHRS and CDR2 YFSETQ. This CDR3 spans 12 amino acids. The V gene lost 0 bases and the J gene lost 7 bases, with 4 bases spanning the gap. Sample: blood, either unsorted or a sorted T cell fraction (not recorded which). The sequence was collected from a male donor with ankylosing spondylitis or in good health (not recorded which). V and J are TRBV5-1 and TRBJ2-2; D not certain. CDR3 nucleotide sequence: TGCGCCAGCAGCTTGGTCGGCGGGGAGCTGTTTTTT. Translation: CASSLVGGELFF.